Each of the 32 T cell receptor beta chains below was sequenced from the same sample in a study of shared clonotypes between healthy human individuals. Libraries were prepared by immunoSEQ multiplex PCR; TCRdb keeps only in-frame clonotypes and omits some of them. The table shows some 1,400,000 clones, with around 95% occurring only once. Specimen: naive CD4+ T cells sorted from blood. Subset described: CD45RA+ positively selected. These TCRs come from a man aged 30 to 39 in good health.

The chain has TRBV6-5 and TRBJ1-2, with 8 bases lining up with TRBD1. V gave up 7 bases and J gave up 8 bases; unmatched junction bases: 15. The CDR3 runs 15 residues. The V gene's germline CDR1 is MNHEY and CDR2 SVGAGI. CDR3 protein: CASTLQGTGAWGYTF. CDR3 in DNA: TGTGCCAGCACCCTCCAGGGGACAGGCGCTTGGGGCTACACCTTC.

The chain couples TRBV30 to TRBJ1-1; D not certain. This CDR3 is built from 13 residues. V lost 2 bases, J lost 8 bases, and 15 bases lay in between. From germline, CDR1 is GTSNPN and CDR2 SVGIG (reference sequence). Here the CDR3 reads CAWSQQTWREAFF. CDR3 bases: TGTGCCTGGAGTCAACAAACTTGGAGAGAAGCTTTCTTT.

V and J are TRBV9 and TRBJ1-1; D is unresolved. Between the trimmed V and J ends, which lost 3 bases and 2 bases, there was a span of 8 bases. Germline lookup yields CDR1 SGDLS and CDR2 YYNGEE. This CDR3 is 13 amino acids long. As DNA, the CDR3 is TGTGCCAGCAGCGCTACAGCTAACACTGAAGCTTTCTTT. Its translation: CASSATANTEAFF.

The chain uses TRBV29-1 and TRBJ1-5; TRBD1 might be the D (5 bases). Germline CDR1 reads SQVTM; CDR2 reads ANQGSEA. V was shortened by 4 bases and J by 1 base, with 14 bases between the two germline ends. The CDR3 loop spans 15 amino acids. CDR3 DNA sequence: TGCAGCGTTGGGGCTGGGGCGGGAAGCAATCAGCCCCAGCATTTT. Encoded protein: CSVGAGAGSNQPQHF.

The chain combines TRBV9 with TRBJ2-1; 9 bases align to TRBD2. CDR3 length: 17 amino acids. Germline CDR1 reads SGDLS; CDR2 reads YYNGEE. Trimming took 3 bases from V and 3 from J; bases not matched to a gene: 10. CDR3 amino acids: CASSAEPTSGHYNEQFF. In DNA form, the CDR3 reads TGTGCCAGCAGCGCCGAGCCTACTAGCGGGCACTACAATGAGCAGTTCTTC.

The chain couples TRBV2 to TRBJ1-2; D may be TRBD1 (5 bases). Per the germline V gene, CDR1 is SNHLY and CDR2 is FYNNEI. The CDR3 is 13 residues long. V lost 8 bases and J lost 5, with 15 bases in between. The CDR3 DNA follows: TGTGCCAGCCTACGGTTTGGGGGTTATGGCTACACCTTC. Translating it yields CASLRFGGYGYTF.

The rearrangement joins TRBV5-5 to TRBJ1-4, with D perhaps TRBD1 (6 bases). Germline V gene lookup returns CDR1 SGHKS and CDR2 YYEKEE (reference sequence). The CDR3 has 15 residues. The germline V and J ends were trimmed by 4 bases and 10 bases, with 20 bases remaining between them. The CDR3: CASSHTGSNEGKLFF. The CDR3, as DNA: TGTGCCAGCAGCCATACAGGGTCGAATGAGGGAAAACTGTTTTTT. Full variable domain (outside the CDR3, taken from reference TRBV5-5 and TRBJ1-4): DAGVTQSPTHLIKTRGQQVTLRCSPISGHKSVSWYQQVLGQGPQFIFQYYEKEERGRGNFPDRFSARQFPNYSSELNVNALLLGDSALYLCASSHTGSNEGKLFFGSGTQLSVL.

This sequence joins TRBV7-8 and TRBJ2-1, with 7 bases identical to TRBD1. V shed 3 bases and J 7 bases; nucleotides not matched to a gene: 0. CDR1 and CDR2 from the germline V gene are SGHVS and FQNEAQ. This CDR3 is built from 12 residues. CDR3 DNA sequence: TGTGCCAGCAGCTTGGGACAGAATGAGCAGTTCTTC. Protein sequence: CASSLGQNEQFF.

The chain joins TRBV7-8 to TRBJ1-2, with D uncertain. Trimming pared 2 bases from V and 4 bases from J, leaving 11 bases between. CDR3 length equals 14 residues. Germline loops: CDR1 SGHVS, CDR2 FQNEAQ. CDR3 protein: CASSLWSLGYGYTF. The CDR3 DNA sequence: TGTGCCAGCAGCTTATGGAGTTTGGGCTATGGCTACACCTTC.

This clone was observed once. The chain links TRBV7-9 to TRBJ2-7; D possibly corresponds to TRBD2 (5 bases). In germline, CDR1 is SEHNR, CDR2 FQNEAQ (reference sequence). The V gene lost 8 bases and the J gene lost 2 bases, with 19 bases spanning the gap. The CDR3 is made up of 15 amino acids. The CDR3 region has the DNA TGTGCCAGCGTCCCCCTTGTAAGCGGTACCTACGAGCAGTACTTC. The encoded protein is CASVPLVSGTYEQYF.

The chain links TRBV7-2 to TRBJ2-1; D remains ambiguous. CDR3 size: 13 residues. Germline loops: CDR1 SGHTA, CDR2 FQGNSA. Trimming removed 1 base from V and 14 bases from J, with 15 bases in between. CDR3 amino acids: CASSLESPAKKFF. The CDR3 DNA reads as TGTGCCAGCAGCTTAGAATCGCCGGCCAAGAAGTTCTTC.

The J gene is TRBJ2-5, the V gene TRBV19; TRBD2 aligns across 8 bases. The ends lost 5 bases at V and 6 bases at J; junction bases unmatched: 11. The CDR3 sequence is 15 residues long. Germline CDR1 LNHDA, CDR2 SQIVND (reference sequence). In DNA, the CDR3 is TGTGCCAGTAGTCCCCGGACGGGGGGGATTAAGACCCAGTACTTC. Protein sequence: CASSPRTGGIKTQYF.

In the case of this clone: At one end the junction does not follow the germline gene, possibly because of a read error. The rearrangement joins TRBV20-1 to TRBJ2-1; D is unresolved. CDR3 length: 11 residues. Germline lookup yields CDR1 DFQATT and CDR2 SNEGSKA (reference sequence). The CDR3 region is CSASLYDEQFF. The CDR3 nucleotides read TGCAGTGCTTCCCTCTACGATGAGCAGTTCTTC.

V is TRBV10-3 and J is TRBJ1-2; TRBD1 is a possible D gene (5 bases). Germline values: CDR1 ENHRY, CDR2 SYGVKD. The CDR3 runs to 14 residues. Trimming pared 7 bases from V and 0 bases from J, leaving 12 bases between. This CDR3 reads CAITGGLANYGYTF. DNA of the CDR3: TGTGCCATCACGGGGGGGTTAGCTAACTATGGCTACACCTTC.

V gene TRBV10-3 combines with J gene TRBJ2-4; D is perhaps TRBD1 or TRBD2 (5 bases each). This CDR3 is 17 amino acids long. Germline lookup yields CDR1 ENHRY and CDR2 SYGVKD. Trimming shortened V by 3 bases and J by 0 bases, and 15 bases separated the two germline ends. CDR3 nucleotides: TGTGCCATCAGTGATCTTAGGGACGCCCTAGCCAAAAACATTCAGTACTTC. It yields the protein CAISDLRDALAKNIQYF.

CDR3 in amino acids: CASRRGMGAYEQYF. CDR3 in DNA: TGTGCCAGCCGGAGGGGGATGGGAGCCTACGAGCAGTACTTC. J is TRBJ2-7 and V is TRBV6-5; D tentatively fits TRBD1 or TRBD2 (6 bases each). The V end lost 8 bases, the J end lost 2 bases, and 16 bases lay between the germline ends. Germline V gene data show CDR1 as MNHEY and CDR2 as SVGAGI. The CDR3 has 14 residues.

The rearrangement joins TRBV5-1 to TRBJ2-7; D is uncertain. Trimming took off 4 bases at V and 5 bases at J, with 10 bases between the two ends. Germline-derived CDR1 and CDR2 are SGHRS and YFSETQ. The CDR3 totals 12 residues. DNA of the CDR3: TGCGCCAGCAGCAATCCCTCAGACGAGCAGTACTTC. Its translation is CASSNPSDEQYF.

With respect to this clone: This sample also contains other DNA sequences that code for the same CDR3. The rearrangement uses TRBV5-4 and TRBJ1-2; no clear D gene. This CDR3 has 13 residues. V dropped 3 bases and J dropped 2 bases, with 8 bases sitting between them. CDR1 is SGHNT and CDR2 is YYREEE in the germline V gene (reference sequence). The CDR3 is CASSWTENYGYTF. The CDR3 DNA sequence: TGTGCCAGCAGCTGGACGGAGAACTATGGCTACACCTTC.

The CDR3: CASSLERAVDEKLFF. CDR3 nucleotides: TGTGCCAGCAGCTTGGAGAGGGCCGTCGATGAAAAACTGTTTTTT. The chain has TRBV5-4 and TRBJ1-4; D is undetermined. Trimming cost V 0 bases and J 6 bases, with 12 bases left between them. CDR1 is SGHNT, CDR2 YYREEE, per germline (reference sequence). There are 15 residues in the CDR3.

V and J are TRBV19 and TRBJ1-5; D may be TRBD1 (6 bases). CDR1 and CDR2 from the germline V gene are LNHDA and SQIVND (reference sequence). CDR3 length equals 13 residues. V lost 1 base to trimming and J lost 12 bases, with 13 bases between them. As DNA, the CDR3 is TGTGCCAGTAGTATAGCCGGGACACATATCCAGCATTTT. Its translation: CASSIAGTHIQHF. Combining the CDR3 with reference TRBV19 and TRBJ1-5 gives the whole variable domain DGGITQSPKYLFRKEGQNVTLSCEQNLNHDAMYWYRQDPGQGLRLIYYSQIVNDFQKGDIAEGYSVSREKKESFPLTVTSAQKNPTAFYLCASSIAGTHIQHFGDGTRLSIL.

The V call is TRBV5-1, the J call TRBJ2-1; 8 bases match TRBD2. This CDR3 has 15 amino acids. V was clipped by 4 bases and J by 3 bases; unmatched bases: 6. The germline V gene encodes CDR1 SGHRS and CDR2 YFSETQ. The CDR3: CASSQLADDYNEQFF. For the CDR3, the DNA is TGCGCCAGCAGCCAACTAGCGGACGACTACAATGAGCAGTTCTTC.

This chain uses TRBV9 with TRBJ1-1; D not resolved. With 0 bases removed from V and 1 base from J, the gap between germline ends came to 7 bases. The germline gives CDR1 SGDLS, CDR2 YYNGEE. The CDR3 sequence is 14 residues long. The CDR3 region is CASSVEARNTEAFF. CDR3 DNA: TGTGCCAGCAGCGTAGAGGCCCGGAACACTGAAGCTTTCTTT.

The rearrangement joins TRBV9 to TRBJ2-2, with D possibly being TRBD1 or TRBD2 (5 bases each). Germline loops: CDR1 SGDLS, CDR2 YYNGEE. This CDR3 has 16 amino acids. V lost 5 bases, J lost 0 bases, and 14 bases lay in between. In nucleotides, the CDR3 is TGTGCCAGCAGTCCCTCCCGGGACCCGAACACCGGGGAGCTGTTTTTT. It codes for CASSPSRDPNTGELFF.

The chain has TRBV5-4 and TRBJ2-5; TRBD2 might be the D (6 bases). This CDR3 is built from 14 residues. The V end lost 2 bases, the J end lost 1 base, and 9 bases lay between the germline ends. CDR1 is SGHNT, CDR2 YYREEE, per germline (reference sequence). The DNA for the CDR3 is TGTGCCAGCAGCTTTGGGCGGGGCCAAGAGACCCAGTACTTC. The encoded protein is CASSFGRGQETQYF. Looking up the rest from reference TRBV5-4 and TRBJ2-5 gives the full variable domain: ETGVTQSPTHLIKTRGQQVTLRCSSQSGHNTVSWYQQALGQGPQFIFQYYREEENGRGNFPPRFSGLQFPNYSSELNVNALELDDSALYLCASSFGRGQETQYFGPGTRLLVL.

The chain carries TRBV5-4 and TRBJ2-5; 13 bases line up with TRBD2. J was trimmed by 4 bases and V by 4 bases; bases with no gene match: 7. Germline assignment: CDR1 SGHNT and CDR2 YYREEE (reference sequence). This CDR3 contains 16 residues. The CDR3 DNA reads as TGTGCCAGCAGCACCCGGACTAGCGGGAGAGGAGAGACCCAGTACTTC. The encoded protein is CASSTRTSGRGETQYF.

The V gene is TRBV5-1, the J gene TRBJ1-3, with TRBD1 as a possible D gene (5 bases). The CDR3 sequence is 17 residues long. V lost 0 bases and J lost 1, with 14 bases in between. Per germline, CDR1 SGHRS and CDR2 YFSETQ. The CDR3 sequence: CASSLVVGGGSGNTIYF. For the CDR3, the DNA is TGCGCCAGCAGCTTGGTGGTGGGGGGAGGATCTGGAAACACCATATATTTT.

The V and J genes are TRBV6-1 and TRBJ1-5; 7 bases agree with TRBD1. J was trimmed by 6 bases and V by 6 bases; bases with no gene match: 8. The CDR3 extends over 14 amino acids. The germline gives CDR1 MNHNS, CDR2 SASEGT. CDR3: CASRNRDRGQPQHF. The CDR3 DNA sequence: TGTGCCAGCAGGAACCGGGACAGAGGTCAGCCCCAGCATTTT.

The gene calls are TRBV18 and TRBJ2-7, with 7 bases matching TRBD2. Germline V gene lookup returns CDR1 KGHSH and CDR2 LQKENI. CDR3 length equals 16 residues. V lost 0 bases to trimming and J lost 4 bases; unmatched junction nucleotides: 9. DNA of the CDR3: TGTGCCAGCTCACCACCAGGGGCCCAGGGAGGGTACGAGCAGTACTTC. This sequence encodes CASSPPGAQGGYEQYF. Complete variable domain (other parts from reference TRBV18 and TRBJ2-7): NAGVMQNPRHLVRRRGQEARLRCSPMKGHSHVYWYRQLPEEGLKFMVYLQKENIIDESGMPKERFSAEFPKEGPSILRIQQVVRGDSAAYFCASSPPGAQGGYEQYFGPGTRLTVT.

DNA for the CDR3: TGTGCCAGCAGCTTCTCTCTAGCGGGAGGGATGAATGAGCAGTTCTTC. Residues: CASSFSLAGGMNEQFF. The V gene is TRBV7-2, the J gene TRBJ2-1, with TRBD2 matching 12 bases. J gave up 7 bases and V 3 bases, and 7 bases lay outside the gene matches. Germline V CDR1 and CDR2: SGHTA, FQGNSA. The CDR3 covers 16 residues.

V and J are TRBV5-8 and TRBJ2-4; weak D call: TRBD1 (5 bases). CDR3 length: 15 residues. Germline V lookup: CDR1 SGHTS, CDR2 YDEGEE. V lost 6 bases to trimming and J lost 1 base, with 14 bases between them. As DNA, the CDR3 is TGTGCCAGCACCCGTAGACAGATCGCCAAAAACATTCAGTACTTC. Residues: CASTRRQIAKNIQYF. The whole variable domain, remainder taken from reference TRBV5-8 and TRBJ2-4, is EAGVTQSPTHLIKTRGQQATLRCSPISGHTSVYWYQQALGLGLQFLLWYDEGEERNRGNFPPRFSGRQFPNYSSELNVNALELEDSALYLCASTRRQIAKNIQYFGAGTRLSVL.

This chain joins TRBV7-8 and TRBJ2-1; weak D call: TRBD2 (6 bases). The CDR3 length is 16 residues. The germline V and J ends were trimmed by 0 bases and 8 bases, with 17 bases remaining between them. Germline V gene lookup returns CDR1 SGHVS and CDR2 FQNEAQ. CDR3 amino acids: CASSLAWTTLGDEQFF. DNA of the CDR3: TGTGCCAGCAGCTTAGCCTGGACTACTCTTGGGGATGAGCAGTTCTTC.

The V and J genes are TRBV15 and TRBJ2-1; 14 bases line up with TRBD2. Germline trimming cut 3 bases from V and 5 bases from J; bases unmatched to any gene: 9. CDR3 length equals 18 residues. From germline, CDR1 is LNHNV and CDR2 YYDKDF (reference sequence). The CDR3 coding sequence is TGTGCCACCAGCAGGAGGACTAGCGGGAGGATCAACCACAATGAGCAGTTCTTC. Encoded protein: CATSRRTSGRINHNEQFF.